This T cell receptor beta chain was sequenced for a study of shared clonotypes between healthy human individuals. The repertoire was sequenced with immunoSEQ multiplex PCR; TCRdb's copy has only in-frame clones and lacks some. Seen here are around 1.1 million clones, about 84% observed once, and the top ten hold roughly 0.55%. Germline V gives CDR1 WSHSY, CDR2 SAAADI. CDR3 length: 15 residues. The clonotype comes from a man younger than 35 in good health. Some clones in this sample may be carry-over from other donors' samples. Sequencing input: memory CD4+ T cells from PBMCs. Stated subset: CD45RA-negative fraction. This chain connects TRBV10-2 to TRBJ2-5, with 11 bases identical to TRBD2. The DNA end favors TRBJ2-7, so the J call may be wrong. The CDR3 nucleotides read TGCGCCAGCCCCCATACCGGGACTAGCGGCTACGAGCAGTACTTC. This encodes CASPHTGTSGYEQYF.